Presented here are 30 T cell receptor beta chains from one specimen sequenced in a study of cytomegalovirus exposure and HLA in healthy donors. Both 60 Vbeta primers and 13 Jbeta primers went into the PCR. Sequencing was performed with immunoSEQ multiplex PCR; in TCRdb, only in-frame clones are kept and a portion is missing. The table includes about 130,000 clones, over 70% detected once. The sample taken for sequencing was PBMCs. The receptors derive from a man aged 18 to 30 in good health and CMV-seropositive.

The chain employs TRBV18 and TRBJ2-1; D remains ambiguous. V lost 2 bases and J 1 base, leaving 9 bases between the germline ends. The CDR3 has 15 residues. CDR1 and CDR2 from the germline V gene are KGHSH and LQKENI. The CDR3 is CASSPLGWSYNEQFF. Here the CDR3 DNA reads TGTGCCAGCTCACCATTGGGCTGGTCCTACAATGAGCAGTTCTTC. The full variable domain, its missing parts supplied by reference TRBV18 and TRBJ2-1, is NAGVMQNPRHLVRRRGQEARLRCSPMKGHSHVYWYRQLPEEGLKFMVYLQKENIIDESGMPKERFSAEFPKEGPSILRIQQVVRGDSAAYFCASSPLGWSYNEQFFGPGTRLTVL.

The chain is built from TRBV29-1 and TRBJ2-2; TRBD2 agrees at 8 bases. Looked up from germline, CDR1 is SQVTM and CDR2 is ANQGSEA. With 4 bases clipped from V and 6 bases from J, the junction kept 4 bases outside the gene matches. This CDR3 has 13 amino acids. CDR3 nucleotides: TGCAGCGTTGGGGGACTAGACTCCGGGGAGCTGTTTTTT. This gives the protein CSVGGLDSGELFF.

The V gene is TRBV11-2, the J gene TRBJ1-5; D is possibly TRBD1 (6 bases). The CDR3 spans 17 residues. V lost 5 bases, J lost 6 bases, and 23 bases lay in between. Germline V CDR1 and CDR2: SGHAT, FQNNGV. The CDR3 loop is CASSHKGVGASTQPQHF. The CDR3 bases are TGTGCCAGCAGCCACAAGGGGGTGGGGGCTAGTACTCAGCCCCAGCATTTT.

This chain connects TRBV9 to TRBJ2-7, with 8 bases identical to TRBD1. Germline CDR1 reads SGDLS; CDR2 reads YYNGEE. This CDR3 has 16 residues. J lost 6 bases, V lost 1 base, and 12 bases had no gene match. For the CDR3, the DNA is TGTGCCAGCAGCGTATCCTTGGCAGGGACAGGAGGCGAGCAGTACTTC. It translates to CASSVSLAGTGGEQYF.

This clone has only a few counts. The CDR3 reads CASSQDLRTTEAFF. The DNA of the CDR3 is TGCGCCAGCAGCCAAGATTTGAGGACAACCGAAGCTTTCTTT. The chain joins TRBV4-1 to TRBJ1-1; weak D call: TRBD1 (5 bases). This CDR3 region has 14 residues. Trimming stripped 0 bases from V and 8 bases from J, with 13 bases between. Germline loops: CDR1 MGHRA, CDR2 YSYEKL.

The V and J genes are TRBV30 and TRBJ2-3, with D possibly TRBD2 on 6 matching bases. CDR3 size: 17 residues. The V gene's germline CDR1 is GTSNPN and CDR2 SVGIG (reference sequence). V lost 5 bases and J 5 bases, leaving 26 bases between the germline ends. CDR3 sequence: CAWDRGLFGRQRDTQYF. The CDR3, as DNA: TGTGCCTGGGATCGAGGACTATTTGGGAGACAGAGAGATACGCAGTATTTT. The full variable domain, in which reference TRBV30 and TRBJ2-3 provide the parts outside the CDR3, is SQTIHQWPATLVQPVGSPLSLECTVEGTSNPNLYWYRQAAGRGLQLLFYSVGIGQISSEVPQNLSASRPQDRQFILSSKKLLLSDSGFYLCAWDRGLFGRQRDTQYFGPGTRLTVL.

The chain uses TRBV4-3 and TRBJ2-2; 7 positions match TRBD2. The CDR3 loop spans 16 amino acids. Germline loops: CDR1 LGHNA, CDR2 YSLEER. The trim removed 4 bases at V and 0 bases at J, leaving 5 bases unmatched. CDR3 in DNA: TGCGCCAGCAGCCGGGAGCTAGCGGCGAACACCGGGGAGCTGTTTTTT. Its translation is CASSRELAANTGELFF.

The rearrangement joins TRBV5-6 to TRBJ2-7, with 9 bases fitting TRBD1. CDR1 and CDR2 (germline): SGHDT, YYEEEE. Trimming at V came to 5 bases and at J to 0 bases, leaving 12 bases not matched to a gene. This CDR3 is 17 amino acids long. DNA of the CDR3: TGTGCCAGCAGGAGTACGGGACAGGGTTTTTTCTCCTACGAGCAGTACTTC. It translates to CASRSTGQGFFSYEQYF. The complete variable domain, with remaining parts taken from reference TRBV5-6 and TRBJ2-7, reads DAGVTQSPTHLIKTRGQQVTLRCSPKSGHDTVSWYQQALGQGPQFIFQYYEEEERQRGNFPDRFSGHQFPNYSSELNVNALLLGDSALYLCASRSTGQGFFSYEQYFGPGTRLTVT.

V and J are TRBV7-2 and TRBJ2-3; D not resolved. Germline lookup yields CDR1 SGHTA and CDR2 FQGNSA. V was pared by 1 base and J by 6 bases, with 17 bases between. This CDR3 region has 16 residues. The CDR3 nucleotides are TGTGCCAGCAGCTTAGTTCGGTCCCCCGATCGTGATACGCAGTATTTT. Protein sequence: CASSLVRSPDRDTQYF.

This chain uses TRBV10-3 with TRBJ2-4, with unresolved D. The CDR3 has 16 amino acids. Germline V gives CDR1 ENHRY, CDR2 SYGVKD. V was shortened by 3 bases and J by 1 base, with 13 bases between the two germline ends. The CDR3 sequence is CAISEISPLAKNIQYF. DNA for the CDR3: TGTGCCATCAGTGAAATCTCCCCCCTGGCCAAAAACATTCAGTACTTC.

The sample holds one count of this clone. This rearrangement joins TRBV19 to TRBJ2-7; 8 bases are a match to TRBD1. The CDR3 totals 14 residues. CDR1 is LNHDA and CDR2 is SQIVND in the germline V gene (reference sequence). The V gene end was trimmed by 3 bases and the J gene end by 6 bases; junction bases not matched to a gene: 7. CDR3 loop: CASSIRGDRGEQYF. The CDR3 nucleotides read TGTGCCAGTAGTATCCGGGGAGACAGGGGCGAGCAGTACTTC.

This sequence joins TRBV30 and TRBJ2-5; 8 bases line up with TRBD2. With V trimmed by 1 base and J by 4 bases, 11 bases remained unmatched. The CDR3 loop spans 16 amino acids. Germline values: CDR1 GTSNPN, CDR2 SVGIG (reference sequence). This chain's CDR3 is CAWSGEREKPRETQYF. For the CDR3, the DNA is TGTGCCTGGAGTGGAGAGCGGGAGAAACCTCGAGAGACCCAGTACTTC.

J is TRBJ2-3 and V is TRBV7-9; TRBD2 is a possible D gene (5 bases). This CDR3 contains 14 residues. Germline assignment: CDR1 SEHNR and CDR2 FQNEAQ (reference sequence). Trimming shortened V by 0 bases and J by 10 bases, and 14 bases separated the two germline ends. DNA of the CDR3: TGTGCCAGCAGCTTAGCGGCGGACTCCCAGTCGCAGTATTTT. It specifies CASSLAADSQSQYF.

CDR3 region: CAIKPSGSRNEQYF. Here the CDR3 DNA reads TGTGCCATCAAACCTAGCGGGAGTAGAAACGAGCAGTACTTC. The chain carries TRBV10-3 and TRBJ2-7, with 10 positions matching TRBD2. V gave up 7 bases and J gave up 5 bases; unmatched junction bases: 8. In germline, CDR1 is ENHRY, CDR2 SYGVKD. This CDR3 has 14 residues.

This clone was recorded only once. The chain uses TRBV6-4 and TRBJ2-2, with D possibly matching TRBD2 (5 bases). The CDR3 has 14 amino acids. The germline CDR1 and CDR2 sequences are MRHNA and SNTAGT. Between the trimmed V and J ends, which lost 6 bases and 9 bases, there was a span of 17 bases. This CDR3 reads CASRRSRDGRELFF. In DNA form, the CDR3 reads TGTGCCAGCAGAAGGTCACGAGACGGGAGGGAGCTGTTTTTT.

Only a few counts were recorded for this clone. The V gene is TRBV9, the J gene TRBJ2-7; D may be TRBD2 (6 bases). The CDR3 spans 16 residues. Germline V gene lookup returns CDR1 SGDLS and CDR2 YYNGEE. The germline V and J ends were trimmed by 0 bases and 0 bases, with 13 bases remaining between them. CDR3 protein: CASSVGVGGSSYEQYF. The CDR3, as DNA: TGTGCCAGCAGCGTAGGGGTCGGGGGAAGCTCCTACGAGCAGTACTTC.

The rearrangement uses TRBV12-2 and TRBJ1-1; TRBD1, as called in the table, went unchecked against the DNA. TRBV12-2 is a pseudogene segment. The CDR3 is 14 residues long. The CDR3 loop is CASRPPQGHTEAFF. CDR3 coding DNA: TGTGCAAGTCGCCCGCCGCAGGGGCACACTGAAGCTTTCTTT.

This clone was seen a single time. This sequence joins TRBV19 and TRBJ1-5, with D perhaps matching TRBD1 (5 bases). Germline V gene data show CDR1 as LNHDA and CDR2 as SQIVND (reference sequence). The V and J ends lost 6 bases and 0 bases respectively, with 12 bases between them. The length of the CDR3 is 15 residues. The CDR3 sequence is CASSDRRYSNQPQHF. The DNA of the CDR3 is TGTGCCAGTAGCGACAGAAGGTATAGCAATCAGCCCCAGCATTTT.

The chain employs TRBV7-2 and TRBJ2-3, with D maybe TRBD2 (5 bases). Germline V CDR1 and CDR2: SGHTA, FQGNSA. Trimming shortened V by 1 base and J by 3 bases, and 8 bases separated the two germline ends. This CDR3 has 14 residues. CDR3 amino acids: CASSLDRGTDTQYF. In nucleotides, the CDR3 is TGTGCCAGCAGCTTAGACCGAGGGACAGATACGCAGTATTTT.

The CDR3 nucleotides are TGTGCCAGCAGTTGGGACAGCAGCACAGATACGCAGTATTTT. This translates into CASSWDSSTDTQYF. V is TRBV6-6 and J is TRBJ2-3; 7 nucleotides line up with TRBD1. This CDR3 is 14 amino acids long. Trimming at V came to 4 bases and at J to 0 bases, leaving 1 base not matched to a gene. The germline CDR1 and CDR2 sequences are MNHNY and SVGAGI (reference sequence).

The V gene is TRBV5-1, the J gene TRBJ1-1; D unclear. CDR1 is SGHRS and CDR2 is YFSETQ in the germline V gene. This CDR3 is 13 amino acids long. The germline V and J ends were trimmed by 3 bases and 8 bases, with 14 bases remaining between them. The CDR3 here is CASSSQVESEAFF. In nucleotides, the CDR3 is TGCGCCAGCAGCTCTCAGGTCGAGTCGGAAGCTTTCTTT.

The chain recombines TRBV21-1 with TRBJ2-7; the DNA was not compared with TRBD1, the D call given in the table. TRBV21-1 is termed a pseudogene. This CDR3 region has 14 residues. The CDR3 loop is CASSKGQSTYEQYF. The CDR3 nucleotides read TGTGCCAGCAGCAAGGGACAGTCGACCTACGAGCAGTACTTC.

The chain couples TRBV5-1 to TRBJ1-1; D may be TRBD1 (5 bases). Trimming cost V 6 bases and J 0 bases, with 15 bases left between them. Germline CDR1 and CDR2: SGHRS and YFSETQ. This CDR3 spans 15 amino acids. The CDR3 reads CASNERWGVNTEAFF. CDR3 coding DNA: TGCGCCAGCAACGAGAGATGGGGCGTGAACACTGAAGCTTTCTTT.

This clone was seen only a few times. One end of the junction does not line up with germline, which may come from a read error. The V gene is TRBV7-9, the J gene TRBJ2-2, with 10 bases aligning to TRBD2. Germline CDR1 SEHNR, CDR2 FQNEAQ (reference sequence). The CDR3 is 16 amino acids. The CDR3 DNA reads as TGTTCCAGCAGCCGACCGCTAGCGGGAGTAGCCGGGGAGCTGTTTTTT. Encoded protein: CSSSRPLAGVAGELFF.

The gene calls are TRBV30 and TRBJ2-5, with unresolved D. The CDR3 length is 13 residues. Germline lookup yields CDR1 GTSNPN and CDR2 SVGIG (reference sequence). V was cut by 1 base and J by 6 bases, with 12 bases left in between. The CDR3 region has the DNA TGTGCCTGGAGTGAGCTCCTTTCCAAGACCCAGTACTTC. It yields the protein CAWSELLSKTQYF.

The CDR3 spells CASSQDFRAPGSYEQYF. Here the CDR3 DNA reads TGCGCCAGCAGCCAAGATTTCCGAGCCCCGGGGAGCTACGAGCAGTACTTC. This sequence joins TRBV4-1 and TRBJ2-7; possibly TRBD2 for D (5 bases). V was clipped by 0 bases and J by 3 bases, with 18 bases between them. This CDR3 has 17 residues. Germline V gene sequence: CDR1 MGHRA, CDR2 YSYEKL.

The chain recombines TRBV9 with TRBJ2-2; TRBD2 matches at 7 bases. Germline CDR1 reads SGDLS; CDR2 reads YYNGEE. Trimming took 0 bases from V and 5 from J; bases not matched to a gene: 10. The CDR3 loop spans 17 amino acids. In DNA, the CDR3 is TGTGCCAGCAGCGTAGTAGGGGCGGGAGTTGTTACCGGGGAGCTGTTTTTT. This sequence encodes CASSVVGAGVVTGELFF.

In its sample, this clone was seen a few times. The chain is built from TRBV4-3 and TRBJ2-6; 8 bases fit TRBD1. CDR1 and CDR2 from the germline V gene are LGHNA and YSLEER. V trimming: 3 bases; J trimming: 2 bases; junction bases outside the gene matches: 9. This CDR3 has 18 amino acids. The CDR3 loop is CASSQFGQGITGANVLTF. The CDR3 DNA is TGCGCCAGCAGCCAGTTTGGACAGGGTATAACTGGGGCCAACGTCCTGACTTTC.

This clone was counted ten times or more. This chain joins TRBV5-6 and TRBJ2-5, with a possible D match to TRBD2 (8 bases). Germline V gene lookup returns CDR1 SGHDT and CDR2 YYEEEE. The CDR3 is 15 residues long. Trimming stripped 1 base from V and 5 bases from J, with 15 bases between. The CDR3 protein is CASSLSGRGPETQYF. The CDR3 nucleotides read TGTGCCAGCAGCTTGTCCGGGAGGGGGCCGGAGACCCAGTACTTC.

CDR3 in DNA: TGTGCCAGCAGCCAATCGCGGGACAGATTAGAAGCTTTCTTT. This sequence encodes CASSQSRDRLEAFF. The chain has TRBV14 and TRBJ1-1; TRBD1 matches at 7 bases. Per germline, CDR1 SGHDN and CDR2 FVKESK. The CDR3 extends over 14 amino acids. The junction had 8 bases not matched to a gene; V was cut back by 2 bases and J by 8 bases.